This T cell receptor beta chain was identified in a study of blood T cell repertoires in COVID-19. Study context: The analysed material was cDNA or gDNA that came from T cells, B-cell-depleted T cells, or PBMCs.

Clones were read by immunoSEQ multiplex PCR, and TCRdb kept only the in-frame ones, dropping some. The table lists 350,000 to 400,000 clones, more than 75% of them singletons. J was trimmed by 2 bases and V by 5 bases; bases with no gene match: 10. Per the germline V gene, CDR1 is GTSNPN and CDR2 is SVGIG (reference sequence). This CDR3 is built from 16 residues. This chain joins TRBV30 and TRBJ2-5; TRBD2 matches 11 bases. Material: PBMCs or T cells enriched from blood (not recorded which). This clonotype was sampled from a young woman who had recovered from COVID-19. CDR3 sequence reads: CAWCRGLAGGQETQYF. The CDR3 DNA follows: TGTGCCTGGTGTAGGGGGCTAGCGGGGGGTCAAGAGACCCAGTACTTC.